The source of this T cell receptor (beta chain) is a study of vaccination and CD4 T cells after COVID-19. Germline V gene sequence: CDR1 DFQATT, CDR2 SNEGSKA (reference sequence). Trimming shortened V by 8 bases and J by 0 bases, and 16 bases separated the two germline ends. The CDR3 contains 14 residues. On this clonotype itself: Its target is unknown.

Cultured CD4+ T-cell DNA underwent Oncomine TCR Beta short-read sequencing. MiXCR, run by TCRdb on the PCR reads, gives a single entry per CDR3 protein. Of around 20,000 distinct CDR3 sequences detected, 70% appear once; the ten largest clones hold about 9%. The treatment here: approximately 11-day PBMC culture with coronavirus spike peptide pools or control peptides (ViraFEST assay). The sequence was obtained from a human donor who had recovered from COVID-19. The chain recombines TRBV20-1 with TRBJ1-1, with D possibly matching TRBD1 (5 bases). Material: CD4+ T cells from blood, cultured in vitro. CDR3 protein: CSPKRRGMNTEAFF. CDR3 in DNA: TGCAGTCCTAAACGGCGGGGGATGAACACTGAAGCTTTCTTT.